This T cell receptor beta chain derives from a study of control samples from healthy donors and cancer patients. CDR3 length: 13 amino acids. The V segment lost 9 bases and the J segment 7 bases; nucleotides outside the gene matches: 11. Germline assignment: CDR1 SEHNR and CDR2 FQNEAQ (reference sequence). Assay used: immunoSEQ multiplex PCR; TCRdb lists only in-frame clones, some missing. The sample shows about 69,000 clones, 89% of them seen only once. The TCR sequence derives from a man aged 55 to 70 with colorectal cancer. J is TRBJ2-7 and V is TRBV7-9; TRBD2 agrees at 8 bases. The specimen was PBMCs. CDR3 sequence reads: CASAIGGGREQYF. The CDR3 nucleotides read TGTGCCAGTGCGATCGGGGGGGGCCGAGAGCAGTACTTC.